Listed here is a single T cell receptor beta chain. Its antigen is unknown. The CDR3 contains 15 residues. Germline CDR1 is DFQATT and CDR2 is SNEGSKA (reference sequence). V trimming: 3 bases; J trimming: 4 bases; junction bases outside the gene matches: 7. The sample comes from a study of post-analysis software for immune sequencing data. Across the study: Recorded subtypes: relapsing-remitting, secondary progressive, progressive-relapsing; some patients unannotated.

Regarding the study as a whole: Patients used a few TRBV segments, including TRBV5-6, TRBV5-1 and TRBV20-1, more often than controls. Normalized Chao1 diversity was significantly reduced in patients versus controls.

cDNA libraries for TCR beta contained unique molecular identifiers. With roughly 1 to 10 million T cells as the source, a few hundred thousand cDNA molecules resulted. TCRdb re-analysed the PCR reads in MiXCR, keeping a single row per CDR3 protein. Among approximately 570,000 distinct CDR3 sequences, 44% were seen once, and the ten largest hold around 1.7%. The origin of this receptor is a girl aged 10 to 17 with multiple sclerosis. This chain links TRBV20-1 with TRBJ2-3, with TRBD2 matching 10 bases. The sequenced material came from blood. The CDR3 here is CSARPPSGRSDTQYF. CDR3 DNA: TGCAGTGCTAGGCCCCCTAGCGGGAGATCAGATACGCAGTATTTT.